Listed below are T cell receptor beta chains from one sample, sequenced in a study of T cell responses to AZD1222 COVID-19 vaccine. The data were produced by immunoSEQ multiplex PCR, yet TCRdb's version contains in-frame clones alone and is incomplete. The table lists roughly 270,000 clones, around 93% of them singletons. The starting material was peripheral blood, obtained 28 days after the second AZD1222 dose. The receptors come from an adult who received the AZD1222 COVID-19 vaccine. Each CDR3 is given with its conserved first and last residue. Each record gives: V gene, CDR3 length, J gene, CDR3 protein.

TRBV12-3/TRBV12-4	13	TRBJ2-3	CASSLGGSDTQYF
TRBV5-1	14	TRBJ1-4	CASSSGDMDEKLFF
TRBV7-9	15	TRBJ1-3	CASSSQWFSGNTIYF
TRBV28	12	TRBJ1-2	CASSLLNYGYTF
TRBV5-1	16	TRBJ2-1	CASSLASGGAYNEQFF
TRBV4-1	17	TRBJ2-3	CASSRGPTSGRTDTQYF
TRBV18	15	TRBJ1-3	CASSPNRDAGNTIYF
TRBV2	14	TRBJ1-2	CASSRDRGTYGYTF
TRBV5-8	15	TRBJ1-2	CASSIPHPDGYGYTF
TRBV19	18	TRBJ2-4	CASSPSAKASLAKNIQYF
TRBV6-4	14	TRBJ2-2	CASSHNTNTGELFF
TRBV30	11	TRBJ2-7	CAWSTSTGQYF
TRBV7-2	14	TRBJ1-2	CASSLGPGTKGYTF
TRBV6-5	12	TRBJ2-1	CATGRGNNEQFF
TRBV4-3	16	TRBJ2-5	CASIQMLAGGQETQYF
TRBV5-1	15	TRBJ2-1	CASSLADPPDNEQFF
TRBV5-1	13	TRBJ2-5	CASSLGQQETQYF
TRBV6-5	13	TRBJ1-5	CATYQEGEEPQHF
TRBV5-6	13	TRBJ1-2	CASSFRQGDGYTF
TRBV6-1	15	TRBJ1-3	CASSEDRGTGNTIYF
TRBV6-2/TRBV6-3	14	TRBJ2-1	CASSLLPQGSEQFF
TRBV2	15	TRBJ2-2	CASKPSFLNTGELFF
TRBV29-1	14	TRBJ2-1	CSAWDRGPYNEQFF
TRBV7-2	16	TRBJ2-4	CASSGLRAGGPNIQYF
TRBV27	15	TRBJ1-2	CASSLGGRGHGGYTF
TRBV29-1	11	TRBJ1-1	CSVSGNTEAFF
TRBV24-1	15	TRBJ2-3	CATSDAGGPGDTQYF
TRBV7-9	15	TRBJ1-6	CASSSLSVGHSPLHF
TRBV30	14	TRBJ1-5	CAWSGQGNNQPQHF
TRBV10-1	14	TRBJ1-4	CASSDGGANEKLFF
TRBV6-2/TRBV6-3	14	TRBJ2-3	CASSYRDSTDTQYF
TRBV7-3	14	TRBJ2-1	CASSLTKSGTGQFF
TRBV18	14	TRBJ1-1	CASSPRTQGTEAFF
TRBV2	13	TRBJ1-4	CASSLRINEKLFF
TRBV5-6	14	TRBJ2-1	CASSARQAYNEQFF
TRBV3-1/TRBV3-2	16	TRBJ1-2	CASSHTQGGTFSGYTF
TRBV5-1	15	TRBJ2-2	CASSRRQGNTGELFF
TRBV5-4	15	TRBJ2-7	CASSSRQASSYEQYF
TRBV29-1	16	TRBJ1-4	CSVEVGVGGIGEKLFF
TRBV28	14	TRBJ2-5	CASSSPTGGKTQYF
TRBV5-4	15	TRBJ1-2	CASSLAGRGGYGYTF
TRBV4-3	16	TRBJ2-7	CASSQELTGISYEQYF
TRBV2	16	TRBJ2-1	CASTRDSGSSYNEQFF
TRBV19	14	TRBJ2-3	CASSPTGGTDTQYF
TRBV19	14	TRBJ1-1	CASSSAGGRSEAFF
TRBV7-2	15	TRBJ1-5	CASSLFGYSNQPQHF
TRBV24-1	16	TRBJ2-1	CATSDPSGLAYNEQFF
TRBV4-1	13	TRBJ1-4	CASSQAQGEKLFF
TRBV27	13	TRBJ1-1	CASSSTGGTEAFF
TRBV2	15	TRBJ1-2	CASSGGDRGLGGYTF
TRBV9	19	TRBJ2-2	CASSVSPFSGTSGYGELFF
TRBV6-1	12	TRBJ2-1	CASSEALGSQFF